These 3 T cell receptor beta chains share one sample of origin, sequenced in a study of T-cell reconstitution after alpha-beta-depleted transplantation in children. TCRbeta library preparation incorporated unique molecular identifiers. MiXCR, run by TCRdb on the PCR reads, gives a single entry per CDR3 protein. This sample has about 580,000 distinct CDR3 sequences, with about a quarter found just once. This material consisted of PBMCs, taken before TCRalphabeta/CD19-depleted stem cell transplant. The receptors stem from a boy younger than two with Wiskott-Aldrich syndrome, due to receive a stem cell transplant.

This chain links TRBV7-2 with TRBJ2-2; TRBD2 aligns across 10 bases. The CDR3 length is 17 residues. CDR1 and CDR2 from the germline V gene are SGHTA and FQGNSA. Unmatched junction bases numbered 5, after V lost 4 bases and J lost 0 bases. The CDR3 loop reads CASSYRAGGPNTGELFF. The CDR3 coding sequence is TGTGCCAGCAGCTATAGAGCGGGAGGGCCGAACACCGGGGAGCTGTTTTTT. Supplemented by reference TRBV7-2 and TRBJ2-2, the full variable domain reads GAGVSQSPSNKVTEKGKDVELRCDPISGHTALYWYRQSLGQGLEFLIYFQGNSAPDKSGLPSDRFSAERTGGSVSTLTIQRTQQEDSAVYLCASSYRAGGPNTGELFFGEGSRLTVL.

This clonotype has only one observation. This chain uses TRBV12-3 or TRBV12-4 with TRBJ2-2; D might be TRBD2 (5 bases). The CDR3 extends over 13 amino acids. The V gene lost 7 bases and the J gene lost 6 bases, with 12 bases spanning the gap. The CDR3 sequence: CASIRKEAGELFF. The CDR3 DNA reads TGTGCCAGCATCAGGAAGGAGGCCGGGGAGCTGTTTTTT.

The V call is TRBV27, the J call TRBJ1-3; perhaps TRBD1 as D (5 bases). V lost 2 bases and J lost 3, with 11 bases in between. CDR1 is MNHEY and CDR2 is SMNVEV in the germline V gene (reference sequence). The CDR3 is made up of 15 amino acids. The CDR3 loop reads CASSLTGTSGNTIYF. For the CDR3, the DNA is TGTGCCAGCAGTTTAACAGGAACAAGTGGAAACACCATATATTTT.